Below are 2 T cell receptor beta chains sequenced from a single sample in a study of monozygotic twins with cystic fibrosis. Produced via immunoSEQ multiplex PCR; TCRdb's table is partial and in-frame only. The sample lists tens of thousands of clones, approximately 87% occurring once. The sample taken for sequencing was blood. These receptors were collected from a woman aged 30 to 39 with cystic fibrosis.

The gene calls are TRBV9 and TRBJ1-1, with TRBD1 as a possible D gene (5 bases). V was clipped by 3 bases and J by 1 base, with 7 bases between them. Germline loops: CDR1 SGDLS, CDR2 YYNGEE. This CDR3 is 13 amino acids long. The CDR3 protein is CASSGGGNTEAFF. As DNA, the CDR3 is TGTGCCAGCAGCGGTGGGGGGAACACTGAAGCTTTCTTT.

A few counts support this clone. The rearrangement joins TRBV10-2 to TRBJ2-2; unclear D gene. V lost 3 bases to trimming and J lost 0 bases, with 11 bases between them. In germline, CDR1 is WSHSY, CDR2 SAAADI. This CDR3 is 16 amino acids long. The CDR3 spells CASSDIRISNTGELFF. CDR3 bases: TGCGCCAGCAGTGATATTCGGATTTCGAACACCGGGGAGCTGTTTTTT.